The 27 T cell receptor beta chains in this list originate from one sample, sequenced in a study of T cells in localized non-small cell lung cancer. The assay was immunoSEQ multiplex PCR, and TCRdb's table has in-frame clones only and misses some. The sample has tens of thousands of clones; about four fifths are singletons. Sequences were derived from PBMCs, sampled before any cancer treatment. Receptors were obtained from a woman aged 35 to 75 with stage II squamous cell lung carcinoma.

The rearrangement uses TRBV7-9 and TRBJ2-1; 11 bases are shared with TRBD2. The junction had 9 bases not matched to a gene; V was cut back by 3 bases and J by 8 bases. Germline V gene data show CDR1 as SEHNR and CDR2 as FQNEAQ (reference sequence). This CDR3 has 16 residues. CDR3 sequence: CASSLDLAGGSDEQFF. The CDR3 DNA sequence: TGTGCCAGCAGCTTGGACCTAGCGGGGGGATCAGATGAGCAGTTCTTC.

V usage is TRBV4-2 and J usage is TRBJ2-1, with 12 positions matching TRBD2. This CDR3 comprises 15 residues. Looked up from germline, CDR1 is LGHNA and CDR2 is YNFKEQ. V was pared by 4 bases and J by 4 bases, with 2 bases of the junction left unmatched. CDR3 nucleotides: TGTGCCAGCAGCCCGGGACTAGCGGGTTACAATGAGCAGTTCTTC. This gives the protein CASSPGLAGYNEQFF.

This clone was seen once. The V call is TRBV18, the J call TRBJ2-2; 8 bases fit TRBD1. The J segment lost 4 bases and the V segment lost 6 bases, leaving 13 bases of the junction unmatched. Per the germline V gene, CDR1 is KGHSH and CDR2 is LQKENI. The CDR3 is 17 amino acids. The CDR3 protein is CASSRGTGSPSTGELFF. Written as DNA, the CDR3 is TGTGCCAGCTCCCGTGGGACAGGATCCCCGAGCACCGGGGAGCTGTTTTTT.

The CDR3, as DNA: TGTGCCAGTAGTTTACTAGGGGTTCTGGGCGGGGCCAACGTCCTGACTTTC. Protein sequence: CASSLLGVLGGANVLTF. The V call is TRBV19, the J call TRBJ2-6; D tentatively reads TRBD1 or TRBD2 (5 bases each). This CDR3 spans 17 amino acids. V lost 5 bases and J 4 bases, leaving 18 bases between the germline ends. Germline values: CDR1 LNHDA, CDR2 SQIVND (reference sequence).

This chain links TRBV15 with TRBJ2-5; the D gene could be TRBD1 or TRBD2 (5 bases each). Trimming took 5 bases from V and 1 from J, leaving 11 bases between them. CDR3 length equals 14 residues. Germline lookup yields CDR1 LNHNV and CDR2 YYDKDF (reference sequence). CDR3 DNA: TGTGCCACCAGCCACGGGGCTAGCCAAGAGACCCAGTACTTC. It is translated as CATSHGASQETQYF.

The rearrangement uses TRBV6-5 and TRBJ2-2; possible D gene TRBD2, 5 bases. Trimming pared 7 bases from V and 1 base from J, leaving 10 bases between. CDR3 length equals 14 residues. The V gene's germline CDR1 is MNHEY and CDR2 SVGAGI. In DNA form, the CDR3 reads TGTGCCAGCACTCCCCGGGAGAACACCGGGGAGCTGTTTTTT. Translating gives CASTPRENTGELFF.

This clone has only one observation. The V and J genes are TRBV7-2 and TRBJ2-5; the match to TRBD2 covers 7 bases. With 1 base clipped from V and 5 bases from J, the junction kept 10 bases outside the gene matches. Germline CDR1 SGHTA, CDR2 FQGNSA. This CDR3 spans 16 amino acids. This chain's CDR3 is CASSLGGVAGQETQYF. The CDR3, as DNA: TGTGCCAGCAGCTTAGGTGGAGTAGCGGGCCAGGAGACCCAGTACTTC.

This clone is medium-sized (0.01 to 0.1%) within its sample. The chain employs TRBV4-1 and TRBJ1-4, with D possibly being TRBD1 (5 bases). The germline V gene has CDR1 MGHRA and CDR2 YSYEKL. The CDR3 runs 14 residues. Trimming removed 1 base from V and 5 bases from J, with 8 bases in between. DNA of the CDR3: TGCGCCAGCAGCCAAGTGGGGGACAATGAAAAACTGTTTTTT. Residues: CASSQVGDNEKLFF.

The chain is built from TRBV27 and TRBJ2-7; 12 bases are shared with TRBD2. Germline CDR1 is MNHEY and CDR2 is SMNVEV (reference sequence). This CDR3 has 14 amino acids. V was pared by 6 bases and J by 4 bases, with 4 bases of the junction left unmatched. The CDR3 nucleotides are TGTGCCAGCAGAAGACTAGCGGGAGTTTACGAGCAGTACTTC. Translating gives CASRRLAGVYEQYF.

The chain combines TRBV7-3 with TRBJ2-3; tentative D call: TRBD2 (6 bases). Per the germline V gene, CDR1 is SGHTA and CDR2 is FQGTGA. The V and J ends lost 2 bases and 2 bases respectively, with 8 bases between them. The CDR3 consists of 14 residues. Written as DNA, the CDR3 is TGTGCCAGCAGCTTAGGCGGGGCCACAGATACGCAGTATTTT. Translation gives CASSLGGATDTQYF.

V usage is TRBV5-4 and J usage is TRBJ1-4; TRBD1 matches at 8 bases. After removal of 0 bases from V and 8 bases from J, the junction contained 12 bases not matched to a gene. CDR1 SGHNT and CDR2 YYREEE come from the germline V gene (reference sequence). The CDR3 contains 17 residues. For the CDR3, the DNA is TGTGCCAGCAGCTTGGTAGGGCAGGGGGCGCCCCGGGAAAAACTGTTTTTT. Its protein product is CASSLVGQGAPREKLFF.

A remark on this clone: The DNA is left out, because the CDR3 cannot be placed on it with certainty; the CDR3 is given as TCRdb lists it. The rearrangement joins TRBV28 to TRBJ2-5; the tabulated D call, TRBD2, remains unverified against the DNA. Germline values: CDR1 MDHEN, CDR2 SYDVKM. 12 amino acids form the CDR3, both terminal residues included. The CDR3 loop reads CASSSSGGAQYF.

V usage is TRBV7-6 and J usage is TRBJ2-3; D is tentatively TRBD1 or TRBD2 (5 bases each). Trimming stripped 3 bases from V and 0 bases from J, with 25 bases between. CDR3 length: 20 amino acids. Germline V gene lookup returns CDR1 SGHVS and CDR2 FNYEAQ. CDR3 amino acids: CASSFGAGGSTKTSTDTQYF. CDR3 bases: TGTGCCAGCAGCTTTGGGGCGGGTGGCAGTACAAAAACTAGCACAGATACGCAGTATTTT.

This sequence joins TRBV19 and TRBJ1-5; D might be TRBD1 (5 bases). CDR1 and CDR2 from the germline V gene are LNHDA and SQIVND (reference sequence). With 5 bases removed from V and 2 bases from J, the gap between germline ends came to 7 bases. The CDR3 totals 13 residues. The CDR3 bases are TGTGCCAGTAGTGAACAGGGCAATCAGCCCCAGCATTTT. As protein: CASSEQGNQPQHF. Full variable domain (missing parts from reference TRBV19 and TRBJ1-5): DGGITQSPKYLFRKEGQNVTLSCEQNLNHDAMYWYRQDPGQGLRLIYYSQIVNDFQKGDIAEGYSVSREKKESFPLTVTSAQKNPTAFYLCASSEQGNQPQHFGDGTRLSIL.

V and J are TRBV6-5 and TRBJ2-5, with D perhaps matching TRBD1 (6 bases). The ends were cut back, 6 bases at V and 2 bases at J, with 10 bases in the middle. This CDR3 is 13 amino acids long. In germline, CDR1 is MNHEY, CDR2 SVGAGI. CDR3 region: CASSPTGQETQYF. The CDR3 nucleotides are TGTGCCAGCAGCCCGACAGGACAAGAGACCCAGTACTTC.

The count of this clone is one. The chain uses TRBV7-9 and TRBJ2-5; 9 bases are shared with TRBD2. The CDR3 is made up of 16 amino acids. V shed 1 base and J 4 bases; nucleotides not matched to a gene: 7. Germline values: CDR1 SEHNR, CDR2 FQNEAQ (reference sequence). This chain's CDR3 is CASSLGASGEAETQYF. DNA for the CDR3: TGTGCCAGCAGCTTAGGCGCTAGCGGGGAGGCAGAGACCCAGTACTTC.

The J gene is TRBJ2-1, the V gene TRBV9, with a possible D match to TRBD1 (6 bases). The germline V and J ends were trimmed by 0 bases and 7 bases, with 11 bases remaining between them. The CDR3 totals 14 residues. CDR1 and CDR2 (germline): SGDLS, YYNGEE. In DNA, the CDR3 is TGTGCCAGCAGCGTAGGCCTGGGGGCGAATGAGCAGTTCTTC. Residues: CASSVGLGANEQFF.

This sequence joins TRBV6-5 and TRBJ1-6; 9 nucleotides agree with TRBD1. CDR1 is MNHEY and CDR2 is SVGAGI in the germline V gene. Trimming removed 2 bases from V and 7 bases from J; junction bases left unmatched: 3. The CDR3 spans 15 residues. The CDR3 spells CASSYEDRGNSPLHF. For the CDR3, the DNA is TGTGCCAGCAGTTACGAAGACAGGGGGAATTCACCCCTCCACTTT.

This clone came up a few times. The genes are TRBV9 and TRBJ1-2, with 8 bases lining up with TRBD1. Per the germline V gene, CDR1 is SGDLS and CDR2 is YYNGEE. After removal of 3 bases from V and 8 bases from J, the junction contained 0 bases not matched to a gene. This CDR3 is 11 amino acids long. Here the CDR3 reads CASSGDRGYTF. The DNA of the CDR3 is TGTGCCAGCAGCGGGGACAGGGGCTACACCTTC.

As DNA, the CDR3 is TGTGCCAGCAGCCCGCGGGGGGGCTTGAATGAGCAGTTCTTC. Its protein product is CASSPRGGLNEQFF. The chain employs TRBV11-3 and TRBJ2-1, with 9 bases that match TRBD2. The junction had 6 bases not matched to a gene; V was cut back by 5 bases and J by 7 bases. The germline gives CDR1 SGHNT, CDR2 YENEEA. The CDR3 consists of 14 residues.

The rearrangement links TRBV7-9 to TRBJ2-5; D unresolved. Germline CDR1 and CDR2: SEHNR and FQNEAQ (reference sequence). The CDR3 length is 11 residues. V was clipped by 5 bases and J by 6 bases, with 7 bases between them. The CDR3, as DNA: TGTGCCAGCAGCCTTAGTCAGACCCAGTACTTC. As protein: CASSLSQTQYF.

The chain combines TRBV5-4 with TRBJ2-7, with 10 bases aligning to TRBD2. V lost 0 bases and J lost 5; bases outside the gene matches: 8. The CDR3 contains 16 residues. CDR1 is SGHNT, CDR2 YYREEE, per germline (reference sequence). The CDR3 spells CASSLGPSSGRNEQYF. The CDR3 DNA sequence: TGTGCCAGCAGCTTGGGCCCATCTAGCGGGAGAAACGAGCAGTACTTC.

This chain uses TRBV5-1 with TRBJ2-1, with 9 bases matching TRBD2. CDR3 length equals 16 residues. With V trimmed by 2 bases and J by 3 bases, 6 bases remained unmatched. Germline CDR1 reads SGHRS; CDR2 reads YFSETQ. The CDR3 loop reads CASSFSRGGLYNEQFF. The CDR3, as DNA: TGCGCCAGCAGCTTTTCGCGGGGGGGCCTCTACAATGAGCAGTTCTTC. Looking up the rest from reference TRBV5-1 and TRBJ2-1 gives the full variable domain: KAGVTQTPRYLIKTRGQQVTLSCSPISGHRSVSWYQQTPGQGLQFLFEYFSETQRNKGNFPGRFSGRQFSNSRSEMNVSTLELGDSALYLCASSFSRGGLYNEQFFGPGTRLTVL.

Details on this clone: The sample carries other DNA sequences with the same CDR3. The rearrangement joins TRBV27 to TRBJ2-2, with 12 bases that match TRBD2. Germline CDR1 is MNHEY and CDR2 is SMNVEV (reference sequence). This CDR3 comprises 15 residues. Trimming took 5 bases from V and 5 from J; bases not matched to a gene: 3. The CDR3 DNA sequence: TGTGCCAGCAGTCCCGGACTAGCGGGGACCGGGGAGCTGTTTTTT. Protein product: CASSPGLAGTGELFF.

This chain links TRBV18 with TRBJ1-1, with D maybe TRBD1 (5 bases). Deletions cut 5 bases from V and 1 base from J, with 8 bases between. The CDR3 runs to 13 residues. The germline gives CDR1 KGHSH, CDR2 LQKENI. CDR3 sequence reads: CASSLGENTEAFF. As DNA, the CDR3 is TGTGCCAGCTCATTGGGGGAGAACACTGAAGCTTTCTTT.

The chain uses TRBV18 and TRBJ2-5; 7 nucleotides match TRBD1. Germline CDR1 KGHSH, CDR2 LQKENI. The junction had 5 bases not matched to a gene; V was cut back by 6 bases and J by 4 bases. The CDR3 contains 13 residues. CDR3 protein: CASSPDRSETQYF. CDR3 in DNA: TGTGCCAGCTCCCCGGACAGGTCAGAGACCCAGTACTTC.

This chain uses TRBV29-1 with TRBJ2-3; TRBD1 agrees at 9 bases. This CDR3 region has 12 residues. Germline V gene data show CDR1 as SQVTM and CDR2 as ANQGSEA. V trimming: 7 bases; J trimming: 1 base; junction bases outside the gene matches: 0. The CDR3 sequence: CSGQGGTDTQYF. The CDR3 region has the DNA TGCAGCGGACAGGGGGGCACAGATACGCAGTATTTT.